This T cell receptor beta chain was captured by sequencing in a study of chemoradiotherapy in HPV16-positive cancers. Trimming took off 0 bases at V and 3 bases at J, with 5 bases between the two ends. Germline values: CDR1 SGHTA, CDR2 FQGNSA. The CDR3 contains 13 residues. Only in-frame clones appear in the TCRdb table, and some are missing; sequencing was by immunoSEQ multiplex PCR. The sample has a few thousand clones; 75% are singletons. This clone showed up just a few times. The clonotype comes from a human donor with HPV-associated anogenital cancer. The biological material was taken from a patient who underwent chemoradiotherapy. This rearrangement joins TRBV7-2 to TRBJ1-1; the D is unclear. The CDR3 DNA reads TGTGCCAGCAGCTTAGCGTGGTACACTGAAGCTTTCTTT. Its protein is CASSLAWYTEAFF.